This TCR beta chain is from a study of cytomegalovirus exposure and HLA in healthy donors. Germline V gene lookup returns CDR1 SQVTM and CDR2 ANQGSEA. Deletions cut 7 bases from V and 1 base from J, with 16 bases between. The CDR3 is 14 amino acids. Broader study findings: The authors judged a highly shared variant cluster likely a sequencing artifact. Later analysis suggested links between common viral pathogens and several top significant clusters.

This clone was found a few times. The antigen is not known. PCR amplification relied on 60 Vbeta primers (plus 13 Jbeta primers). Some clones are missing from TCRdb's copy, which holds only in-frame ones; the method was immunoSEQ multiplex PCR. The sample includes about 150,000 clones, around three quarters seen only once; the top ten take 3.1%. Sequenced sample: PBMCs. The rearrangement links TRBV29-1 to TRBJ1-1; unclear D gene. This TCR was sampled from a male donor in good health and CMV-seronegative. The CDR3 spells CSALDRERNTEAFF. The DNA of the CDR3 is TGCAGCGCCCTCGACCGGGAACGGAACACTGAAGCTTTCTTT.